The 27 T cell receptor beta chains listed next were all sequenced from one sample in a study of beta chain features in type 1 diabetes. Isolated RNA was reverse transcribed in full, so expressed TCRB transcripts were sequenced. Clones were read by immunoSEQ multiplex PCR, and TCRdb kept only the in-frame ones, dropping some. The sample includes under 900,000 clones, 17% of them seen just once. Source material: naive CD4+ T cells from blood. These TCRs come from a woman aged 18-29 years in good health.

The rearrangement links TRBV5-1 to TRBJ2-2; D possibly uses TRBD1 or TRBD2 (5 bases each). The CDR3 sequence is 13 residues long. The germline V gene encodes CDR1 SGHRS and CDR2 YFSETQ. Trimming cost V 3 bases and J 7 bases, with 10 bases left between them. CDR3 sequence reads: CASSWDAIGELFF. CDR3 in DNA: TGCGCCAGCAGCTGGGACGCGATCGGGGAGCTGTTTTTT.

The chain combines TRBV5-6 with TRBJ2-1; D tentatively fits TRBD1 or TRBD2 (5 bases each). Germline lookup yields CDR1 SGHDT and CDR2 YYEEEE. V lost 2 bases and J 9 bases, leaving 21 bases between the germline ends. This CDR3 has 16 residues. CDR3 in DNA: TGTGCCAGCAGCTTTACAGCGGCTAGTCAGGGTTCTGAGCAGTTCTTC. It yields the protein CASSFTAASQGSEQFF.

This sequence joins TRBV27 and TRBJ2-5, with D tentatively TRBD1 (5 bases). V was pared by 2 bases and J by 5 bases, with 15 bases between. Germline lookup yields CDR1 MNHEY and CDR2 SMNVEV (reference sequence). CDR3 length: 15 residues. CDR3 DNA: TGTGCCAGCAGTTTAAATGTGTTGGGGCTGGAGACCCAGTACTTC. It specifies CASSLNVLGLETQYF.

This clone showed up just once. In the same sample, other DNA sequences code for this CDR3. CDR3 loop: CASSLRGGDTQYF. CDR3 nucleotide sequence: TGTGCCAGCAGCTTAAGAGGGGGAGATACGCAGTATTTT. This chain connects TRBV11-2 to TRBJ2-3, with D possibly TRBD1 on 6 matching bases. V lost 2 bases, J lost 5 bases, and 8 bases lay in between. The CDR3 has 13 amino acids. Germline CDR1 reads SGHAT; CDR2 reads FQNNGV.

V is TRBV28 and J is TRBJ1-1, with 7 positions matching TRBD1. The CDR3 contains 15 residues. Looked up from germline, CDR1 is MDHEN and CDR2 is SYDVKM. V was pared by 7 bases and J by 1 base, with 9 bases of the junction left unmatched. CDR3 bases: TGTGCCAGCATCCCCTCGACAGGGCCGAACACTGAAGCTTTCTTT. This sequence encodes CASIPSTGPNTEAFF.

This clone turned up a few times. For the CDR3, the DNA is TGTGCCAGCAGCTTGAATTGGGGGGTCGATGAGCAGTTCTTC. Its protein product is CASSLNWGVDEQFF. The genes are TRBV7-9 and TRBJ2-1, with TRBD2 as a possible D gene (6 bases). CDR1 SEHNR and CDR2 FQNEAQ come from the germline V gene (reference sequence). With 3 bases removed from V and 8 bases from J, the gap between germline ends came to 14 bases. The CDR3 is 14 amino acids.

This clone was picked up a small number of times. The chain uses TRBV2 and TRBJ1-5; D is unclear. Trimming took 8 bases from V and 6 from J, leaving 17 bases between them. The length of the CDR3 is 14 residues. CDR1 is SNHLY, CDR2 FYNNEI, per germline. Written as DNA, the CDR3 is TGTGCCAGCGGGCGGGAATTGAGGAGTCAGCCCCAGCATTTT. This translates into CASGRELRSQPQHF.

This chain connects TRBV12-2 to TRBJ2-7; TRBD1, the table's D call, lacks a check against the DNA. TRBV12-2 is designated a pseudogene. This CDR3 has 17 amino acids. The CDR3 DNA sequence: TGTGCAAGTCGCTTAGTGCGAGCCGGGACAGGGTTGGGAGAGCAGTACTTC. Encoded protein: CASRLVRAGTGLGEQYF.

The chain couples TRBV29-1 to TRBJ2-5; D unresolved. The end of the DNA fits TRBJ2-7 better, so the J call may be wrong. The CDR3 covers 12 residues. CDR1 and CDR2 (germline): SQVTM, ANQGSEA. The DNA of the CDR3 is TGCAGCGTTGCTAGGGTCCCCTACGAGCAGTACTTC. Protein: CSVARVPYEQYF.

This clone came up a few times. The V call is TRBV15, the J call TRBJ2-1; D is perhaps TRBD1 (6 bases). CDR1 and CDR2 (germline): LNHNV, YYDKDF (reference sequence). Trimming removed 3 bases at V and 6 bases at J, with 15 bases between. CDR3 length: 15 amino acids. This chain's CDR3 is CATSSQQGRGNEQFF. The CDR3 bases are TGTGCCACCAGCAGCCAACAGGGACGAGGCAATGAGCAGTTCTTC.

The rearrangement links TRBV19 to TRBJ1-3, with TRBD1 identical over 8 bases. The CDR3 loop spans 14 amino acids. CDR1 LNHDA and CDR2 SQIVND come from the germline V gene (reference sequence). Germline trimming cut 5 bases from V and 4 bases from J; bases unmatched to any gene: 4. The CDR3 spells CASSSTGVGNTIYF. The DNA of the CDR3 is TGTGCCAGTAGTTCGACAGGGGTAGGAAACACCATATATTTT.

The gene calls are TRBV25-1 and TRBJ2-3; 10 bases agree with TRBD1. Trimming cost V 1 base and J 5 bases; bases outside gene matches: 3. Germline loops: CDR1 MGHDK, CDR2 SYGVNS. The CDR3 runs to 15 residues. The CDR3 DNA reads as TGTGCCAGCAGTGAATTGGGACAGGGGCTAGATACGCAGTATTTT. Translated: CASSELGQGLDTQYF.

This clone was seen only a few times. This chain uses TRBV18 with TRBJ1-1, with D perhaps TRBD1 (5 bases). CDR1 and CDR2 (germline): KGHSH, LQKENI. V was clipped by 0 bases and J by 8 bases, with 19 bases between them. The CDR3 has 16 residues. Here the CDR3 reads CASSPPSLFGASEAFF. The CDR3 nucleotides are TGTGCCAGCTCACCACCGTCTCTGTTTGGGGCGTCGGAAGCTTTCTTT. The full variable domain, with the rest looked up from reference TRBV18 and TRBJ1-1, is NAGVMQNPRHLVRRRGQEARLRCSPMKGHSHVYWYRQLPEEGLKFMVYLQKENIIDESGMPKERFSAEFPKEGPSILRIQQVVRGDSAAYFCASSPPSLFGASEAFFGQGTRLTVV.

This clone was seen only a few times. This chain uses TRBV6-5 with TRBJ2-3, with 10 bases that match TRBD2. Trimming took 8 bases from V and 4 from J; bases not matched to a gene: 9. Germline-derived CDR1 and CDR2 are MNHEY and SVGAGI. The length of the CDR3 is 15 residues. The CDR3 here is CASSKREGVADTQYF. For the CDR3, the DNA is TGTGCCAGCTCAAAGCGGGAGGGGGTGGCAGATACGCAGTATTTT.

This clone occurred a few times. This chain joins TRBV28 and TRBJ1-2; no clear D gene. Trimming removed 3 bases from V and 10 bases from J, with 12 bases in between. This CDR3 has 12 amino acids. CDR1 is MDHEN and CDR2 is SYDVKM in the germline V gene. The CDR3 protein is CASSFLYGDYTF. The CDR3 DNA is TGTGCCAGCAGTTTTCTCTATGGCGACTACACCTTC.

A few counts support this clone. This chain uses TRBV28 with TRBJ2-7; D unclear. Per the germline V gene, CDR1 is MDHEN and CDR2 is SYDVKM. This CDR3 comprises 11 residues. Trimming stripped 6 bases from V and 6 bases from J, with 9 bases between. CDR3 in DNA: TGTGCCAGCAGACAAGGATCCGAGCAGTACTTC. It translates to CASRQGSEQYF.

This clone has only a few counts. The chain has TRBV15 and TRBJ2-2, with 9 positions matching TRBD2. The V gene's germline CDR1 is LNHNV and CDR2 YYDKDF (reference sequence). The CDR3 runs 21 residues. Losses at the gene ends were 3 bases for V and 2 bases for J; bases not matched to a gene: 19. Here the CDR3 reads CATSRLGTVRRLAANTGELFF. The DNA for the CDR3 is TGTGCCACCAGCAGGTTAGGGACAGTGAGGAGACTAGCGGCAAACACCGGGGAGCTGTTTTTT. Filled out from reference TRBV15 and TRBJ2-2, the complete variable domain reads DAMVIQNPRYQVTQFGKPVTLSCSQTLNHNVMYWYQQKSSQAPKLLFHYYDKDFNNEADTPDNFQSRRPNTSFCFLDIRSPGLGDTAMYLCATSRLGTVRRLAANTGELFFGEGSRLTVL.

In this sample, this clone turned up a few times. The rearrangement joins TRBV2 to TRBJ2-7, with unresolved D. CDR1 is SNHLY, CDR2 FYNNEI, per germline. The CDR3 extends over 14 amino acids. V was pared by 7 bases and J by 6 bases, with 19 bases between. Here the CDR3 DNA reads TGTGCCAGCACCCAGTCGACTGTTTCCGCCGAGCAGTACTTC. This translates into CASTQSTVSAEQYF.

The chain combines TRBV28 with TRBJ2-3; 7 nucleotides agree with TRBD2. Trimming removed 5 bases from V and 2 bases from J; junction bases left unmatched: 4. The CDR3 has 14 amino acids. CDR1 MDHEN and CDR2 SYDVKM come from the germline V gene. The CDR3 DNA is TGTGCCAGCAGTCGAGCGGGGACCACAGATACGCAGTATTTT. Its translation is CASSRAGTTDTQYF.

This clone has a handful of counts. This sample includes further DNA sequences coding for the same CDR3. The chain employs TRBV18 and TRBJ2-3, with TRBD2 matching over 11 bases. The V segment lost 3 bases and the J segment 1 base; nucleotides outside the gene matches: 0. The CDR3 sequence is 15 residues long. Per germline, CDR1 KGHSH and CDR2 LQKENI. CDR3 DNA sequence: TGTGCCAGCTCACCGGGACTAGCGGGCACAGATACGCAGTATTTT. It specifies CASSPGLAGTDTQYF.

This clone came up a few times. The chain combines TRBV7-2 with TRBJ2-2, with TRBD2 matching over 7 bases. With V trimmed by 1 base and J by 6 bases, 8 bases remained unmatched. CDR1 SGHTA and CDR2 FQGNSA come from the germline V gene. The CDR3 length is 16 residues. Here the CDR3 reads CASSLDRLAVSGELFF. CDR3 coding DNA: TGTGCCAGCAGCTTAGACCGGCTAGCGGTCTCCGGGGAGCTGTTTTTT.

CDR3 sequence: CASSLGSGRARETQYF. In nucleotides, the CDR3 is TGTGCCAGCAGCTTAGGCAGCGGGAGGGCCCGGGAGACCCAGTACTTC. J is TRBJ2-5 and V is TRBV13, with 10 bases identical to TRBD2. Germline trimming cut 0 bases from V and 5 bases from J; bases unmatched to any gene: 6. Germline assignment: CDR1 PRHDT and CDR2 FYEKMQ (reference sequence). CDR3 size: 16 residues. Using reference TRBV13 and TRBJ2-5 for the parts outside the CDR3, the full variable domain is AAGVIQSPRHLIKEKRETATLKCYPIPRHDTVYWYQQGPGQDPQFLISFYEKMQSDKGSIPDRFSAQQFSDYHSELNMSSLELGDSALYFCASSLGSGRARETQYFGPGTRLLVL.

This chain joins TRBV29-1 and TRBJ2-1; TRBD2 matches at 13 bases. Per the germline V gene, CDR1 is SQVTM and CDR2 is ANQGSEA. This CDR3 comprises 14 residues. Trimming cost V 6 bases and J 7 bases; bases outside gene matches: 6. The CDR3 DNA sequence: TGCAGCGTACGGACTAGCGGGAGAGTTAATGAGCAGTTCTTC. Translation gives CSVRTSGRVNEQFF.

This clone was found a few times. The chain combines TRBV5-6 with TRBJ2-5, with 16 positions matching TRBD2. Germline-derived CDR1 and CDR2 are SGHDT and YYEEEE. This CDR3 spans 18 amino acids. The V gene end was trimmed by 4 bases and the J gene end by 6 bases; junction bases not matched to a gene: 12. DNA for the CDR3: TGTGCCAGCAGCGCTCGGCTGGGACTAGCGGGAGGGCAACAGACCCAGTACTTC. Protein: CASSARLGLAGGQQTQYF. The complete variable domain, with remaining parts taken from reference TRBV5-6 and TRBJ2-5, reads DAGVTQSPTHLIKTRGQQVTLRCSPKSGHDTVSWYQQALGQGPQFIFQYYEEEERQRGNFPDRFSGHQFPNYSSELNVNALLLGDSALYLCASSARLGLAGGQQTQYFGPGTRLLVL.

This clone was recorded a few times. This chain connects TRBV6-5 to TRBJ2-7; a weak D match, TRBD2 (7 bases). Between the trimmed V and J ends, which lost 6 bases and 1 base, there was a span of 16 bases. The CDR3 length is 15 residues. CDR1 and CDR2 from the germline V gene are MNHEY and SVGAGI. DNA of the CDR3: TGTGCCAGCAGCTCCGGGGGGCTAGCGTCCTACGAGCAGTACTTC. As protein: CASSSGGLASYEQYF.

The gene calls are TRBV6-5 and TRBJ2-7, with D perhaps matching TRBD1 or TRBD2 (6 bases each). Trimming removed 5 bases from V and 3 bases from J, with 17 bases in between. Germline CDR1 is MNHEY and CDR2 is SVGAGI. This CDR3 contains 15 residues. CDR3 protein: CASSHGGTGRYEQYF. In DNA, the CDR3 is TGTGCCAGCAGTCACGGGGGAACAGGGCGCTACGAGCAGTACTTC.

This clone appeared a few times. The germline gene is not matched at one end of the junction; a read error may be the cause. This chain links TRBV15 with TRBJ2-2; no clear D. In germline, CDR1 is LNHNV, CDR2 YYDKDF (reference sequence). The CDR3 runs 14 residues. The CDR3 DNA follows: TGTGCCACCAGCAGAGATCCGAAGACCGGGGAGCTGTTTTTT. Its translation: CATSRDPKTGELFF.